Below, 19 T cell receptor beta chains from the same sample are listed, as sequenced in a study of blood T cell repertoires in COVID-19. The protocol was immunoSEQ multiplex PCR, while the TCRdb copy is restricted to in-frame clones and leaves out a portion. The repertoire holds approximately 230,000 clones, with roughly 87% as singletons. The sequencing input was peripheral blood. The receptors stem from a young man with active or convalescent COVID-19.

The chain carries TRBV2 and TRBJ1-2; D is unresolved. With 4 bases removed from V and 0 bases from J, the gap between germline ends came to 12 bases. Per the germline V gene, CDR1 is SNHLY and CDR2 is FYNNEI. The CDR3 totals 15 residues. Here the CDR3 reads CASSARPSPNYGYTF. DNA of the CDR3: TGTGCCAGCAGTGCTAGACCCTCTCCTAACTATGGCTACACCTTC.

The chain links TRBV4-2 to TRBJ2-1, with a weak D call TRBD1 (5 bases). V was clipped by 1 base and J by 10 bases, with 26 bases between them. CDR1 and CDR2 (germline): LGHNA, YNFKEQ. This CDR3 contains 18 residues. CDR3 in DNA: TGTGCCAGCAGCCAAGGGATTGGCAGGGCCCGACTTCGTGGGGAGCAGTTCTTC. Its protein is CASSQGIGRARLRGEQFF.

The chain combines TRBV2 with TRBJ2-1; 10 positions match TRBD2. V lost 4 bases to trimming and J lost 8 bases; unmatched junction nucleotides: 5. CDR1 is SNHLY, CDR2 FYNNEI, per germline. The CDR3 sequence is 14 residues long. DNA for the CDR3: TGTGCCAGCAGTGGGCTAGCGGGAGTCGATGAGCAGTTCTTC. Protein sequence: CASSGLAGVDEQFF.

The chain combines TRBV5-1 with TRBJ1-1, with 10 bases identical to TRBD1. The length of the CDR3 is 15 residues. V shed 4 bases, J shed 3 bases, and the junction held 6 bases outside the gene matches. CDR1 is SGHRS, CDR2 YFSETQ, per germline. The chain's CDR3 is CASSLGGTGDTEAFF. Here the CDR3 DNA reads TGCGCCAGCAGCCTCGGGGGGACAGGGGACACTGAAGCTTTCTTT.

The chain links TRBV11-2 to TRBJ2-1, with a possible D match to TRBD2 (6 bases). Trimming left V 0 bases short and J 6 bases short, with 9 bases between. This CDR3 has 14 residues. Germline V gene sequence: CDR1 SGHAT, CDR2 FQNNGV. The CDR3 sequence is CASSLDGGTNEQFF. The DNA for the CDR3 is TGTGCCAGCAGCTTAGACGGCGGGACCAATGAGCAGTTCTTC.

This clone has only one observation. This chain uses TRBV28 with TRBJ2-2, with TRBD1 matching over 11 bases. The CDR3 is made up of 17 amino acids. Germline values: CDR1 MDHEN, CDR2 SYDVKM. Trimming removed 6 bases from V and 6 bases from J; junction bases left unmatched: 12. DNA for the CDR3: TGTGCCAGCAGGCGATGGGACAGGGGGTACCCGTCCGGGGAGCTGTTTTTT. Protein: CASRRWDRGYPSGELFF.

The CDR3 region is CAISESGTGSSNQPQHF. The CDR3 DNA reads TGTGCCATCAGTGAGTCCGGGACAGGGAGCTCAAATCAGCCCCAGCATTTT. The chain has TRBV10-3 and TRBJ1-5; TRBD1 matches 9 bases. Trimming removed 0 bases from V and 4 bases from J; junction bases left unmatched: 7. The germline gives CDR1 ENHRY, CDR2 SYGVKD. The CDR3 spans 17 residues.

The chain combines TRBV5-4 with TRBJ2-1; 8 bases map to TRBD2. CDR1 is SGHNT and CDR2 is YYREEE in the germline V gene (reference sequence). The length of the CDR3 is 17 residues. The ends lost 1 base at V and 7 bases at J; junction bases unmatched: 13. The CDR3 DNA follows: TGTGCCAGCAGCTTGAGTATTCGGGAGGGCCTTGATAATGAGCAGTTCTTC. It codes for CASSLSIREGLDNEQFF.

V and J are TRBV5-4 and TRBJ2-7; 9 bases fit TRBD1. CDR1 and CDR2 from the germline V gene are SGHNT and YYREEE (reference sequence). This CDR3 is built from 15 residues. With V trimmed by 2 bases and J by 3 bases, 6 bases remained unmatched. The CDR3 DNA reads TGTGCCAGCAGCTTTGTTGGGACAGGGATCTACGAGCAGTACTTC. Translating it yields CASSFVGTGIYEQYF.

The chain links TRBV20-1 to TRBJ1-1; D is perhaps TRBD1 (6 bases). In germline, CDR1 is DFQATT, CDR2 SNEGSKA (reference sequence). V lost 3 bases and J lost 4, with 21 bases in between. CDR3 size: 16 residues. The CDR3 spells CSASSGGGRGSTEAFF. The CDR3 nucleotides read TGCAGTGCTAGTTCCGGGGGGGGCCGCGGGAGCACTGAAGCTTTCTTT.

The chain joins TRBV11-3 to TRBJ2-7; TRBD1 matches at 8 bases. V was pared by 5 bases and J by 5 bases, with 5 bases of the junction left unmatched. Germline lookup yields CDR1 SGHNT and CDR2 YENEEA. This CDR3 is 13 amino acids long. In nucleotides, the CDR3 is TGTGCCAGCAGCGTGACAGGGGCCCACGAGCAGTACTTC. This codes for CASSVTGAHEQYF.

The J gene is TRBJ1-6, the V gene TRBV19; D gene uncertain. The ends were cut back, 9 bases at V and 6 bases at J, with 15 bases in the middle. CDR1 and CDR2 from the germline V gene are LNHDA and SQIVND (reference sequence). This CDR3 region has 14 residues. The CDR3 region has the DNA TGTGCCAGCCGCTCCTCTGGGAGTAATTCACCCCTCCACTTT. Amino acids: CASRSSGSNSPLHF.

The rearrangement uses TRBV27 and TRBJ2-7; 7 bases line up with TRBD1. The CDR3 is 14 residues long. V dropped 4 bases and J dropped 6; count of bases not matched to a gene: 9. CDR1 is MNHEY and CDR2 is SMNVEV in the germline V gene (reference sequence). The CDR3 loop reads CASSSAGTESEQYF. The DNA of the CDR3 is TGTGCCAGCAGTTCAGCCGGGACAGAGAGCGAGCAGTACTTC.

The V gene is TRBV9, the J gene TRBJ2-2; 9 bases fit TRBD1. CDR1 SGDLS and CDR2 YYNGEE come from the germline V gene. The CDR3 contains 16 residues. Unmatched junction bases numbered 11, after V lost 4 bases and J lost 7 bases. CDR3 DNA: TGTGCCAGCAGCTTAGCAGGGACAGGGTCGGGCGGGGAGCTGTTTTTT. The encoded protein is CASSLAGTGSGGELFF.

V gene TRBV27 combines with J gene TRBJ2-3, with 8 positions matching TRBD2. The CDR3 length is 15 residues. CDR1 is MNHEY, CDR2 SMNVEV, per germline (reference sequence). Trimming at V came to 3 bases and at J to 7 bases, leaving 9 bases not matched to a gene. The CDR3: CASSFGGGPGYTQYF. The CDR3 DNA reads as TGTGCCAGCAGTTTTGGCGGGGGGCCCGGATATACGCAGTATTTT.

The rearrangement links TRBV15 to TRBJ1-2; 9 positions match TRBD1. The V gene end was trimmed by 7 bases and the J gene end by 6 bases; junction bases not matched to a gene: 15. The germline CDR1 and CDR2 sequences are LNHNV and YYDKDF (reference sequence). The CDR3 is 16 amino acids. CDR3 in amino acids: CATTTGPGQGSHGYTF. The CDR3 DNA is TGTGCCACCACAACGGGTCCGGGACAGGGATCACATGGCTACACCTTC.

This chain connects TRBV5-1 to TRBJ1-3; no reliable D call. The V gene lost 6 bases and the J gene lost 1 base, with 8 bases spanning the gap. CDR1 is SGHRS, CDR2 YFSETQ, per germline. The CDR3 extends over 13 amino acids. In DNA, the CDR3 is TGCGCCAGCACGTCAGAATCTGGAAACACCATATATTTT. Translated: CASTSESGNTIYF.

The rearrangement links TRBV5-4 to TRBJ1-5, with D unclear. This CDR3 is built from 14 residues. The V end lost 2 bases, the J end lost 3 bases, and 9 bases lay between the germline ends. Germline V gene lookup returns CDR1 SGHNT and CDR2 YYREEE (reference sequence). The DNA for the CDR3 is TGTGCCAGCAGCTTTGAGGGCAACAATCAGCCCCAGCATTTT. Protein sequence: CASSFEGNNQPQHF. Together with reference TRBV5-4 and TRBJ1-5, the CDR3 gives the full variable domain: ETGVTQSPTHLIKTRGQQVTLRCSSQSGHNTVSWYQQALGQGPQFIFQYYREEENGRGNFPPRFSGLQFPNYSSELNVNALELDDSALYLCASSFEGNNQPQHFGDGTRLSIL.

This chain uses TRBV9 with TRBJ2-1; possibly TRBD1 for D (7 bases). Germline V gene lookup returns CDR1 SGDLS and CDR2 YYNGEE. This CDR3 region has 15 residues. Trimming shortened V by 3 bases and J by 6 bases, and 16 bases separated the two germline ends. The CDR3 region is CASSDLRRGRNEQFF. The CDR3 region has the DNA TGTGCCAGCAGCGATCTACGGAGGGGGCGCAATGAGCAGTTCTTC.